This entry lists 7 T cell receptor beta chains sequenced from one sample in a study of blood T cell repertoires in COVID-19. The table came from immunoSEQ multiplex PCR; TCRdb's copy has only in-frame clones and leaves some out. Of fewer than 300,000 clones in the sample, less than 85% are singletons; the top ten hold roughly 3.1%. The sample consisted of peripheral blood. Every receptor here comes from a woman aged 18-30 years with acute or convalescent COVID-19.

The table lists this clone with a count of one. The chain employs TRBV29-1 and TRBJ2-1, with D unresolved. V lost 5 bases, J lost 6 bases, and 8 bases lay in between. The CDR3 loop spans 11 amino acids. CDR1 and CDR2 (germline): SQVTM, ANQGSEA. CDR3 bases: TGCAGCGTTAATAGCATCAATGAGCAGTTCTTC. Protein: CSVNSINEQFF.

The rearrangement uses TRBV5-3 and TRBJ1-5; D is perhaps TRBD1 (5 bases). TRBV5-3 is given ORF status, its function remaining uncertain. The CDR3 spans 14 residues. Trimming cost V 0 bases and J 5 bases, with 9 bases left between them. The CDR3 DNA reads TGTGCCAGAAGCTTGGCCACAGGCTATCAGCCCCAGCATTTT. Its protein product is CARSLATGYQPQHF.

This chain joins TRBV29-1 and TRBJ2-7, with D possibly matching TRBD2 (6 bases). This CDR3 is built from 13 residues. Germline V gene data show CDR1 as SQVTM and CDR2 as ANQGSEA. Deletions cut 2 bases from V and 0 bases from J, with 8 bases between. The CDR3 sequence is CSVESSDSYEQYF. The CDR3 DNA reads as TGCAGCGTTGAATCTAGCGACTCCTACGAGCAGTACTTC.

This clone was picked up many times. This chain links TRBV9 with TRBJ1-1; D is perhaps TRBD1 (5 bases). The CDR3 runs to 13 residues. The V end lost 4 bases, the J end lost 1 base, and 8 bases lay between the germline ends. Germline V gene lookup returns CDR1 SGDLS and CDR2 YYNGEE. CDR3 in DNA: TGTGCCAGCAGCACAGACAGGAACACTGAAGCTTTCTTT. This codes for CASSTDRNTEAFF.

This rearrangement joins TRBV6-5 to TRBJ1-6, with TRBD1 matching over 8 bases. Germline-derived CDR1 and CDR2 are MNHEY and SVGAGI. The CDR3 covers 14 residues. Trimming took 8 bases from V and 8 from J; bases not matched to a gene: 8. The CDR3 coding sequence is TGTGCCAGCGGCAGACAGGGGAGTGATTCACCCCTCCACTTT. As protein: CASGRQGSDSPLHF.

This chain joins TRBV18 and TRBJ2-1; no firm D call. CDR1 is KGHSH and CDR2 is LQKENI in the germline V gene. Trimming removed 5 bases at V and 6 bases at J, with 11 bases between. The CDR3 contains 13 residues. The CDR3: CASSSPPGNEQFF. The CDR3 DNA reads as TGTGCCAGCTCATCGCCCCCAGGCAATGAGCAGTTCTTC.

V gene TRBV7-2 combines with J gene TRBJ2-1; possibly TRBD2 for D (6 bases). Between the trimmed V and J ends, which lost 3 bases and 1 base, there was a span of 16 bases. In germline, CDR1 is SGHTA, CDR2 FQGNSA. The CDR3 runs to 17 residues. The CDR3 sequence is CASSLQTSLLSYNEQFF. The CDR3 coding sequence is TGTGCCAGCAGCTTGCAGACTAGTCTTTTATCCTACAATGAGCAGTTCTTC.